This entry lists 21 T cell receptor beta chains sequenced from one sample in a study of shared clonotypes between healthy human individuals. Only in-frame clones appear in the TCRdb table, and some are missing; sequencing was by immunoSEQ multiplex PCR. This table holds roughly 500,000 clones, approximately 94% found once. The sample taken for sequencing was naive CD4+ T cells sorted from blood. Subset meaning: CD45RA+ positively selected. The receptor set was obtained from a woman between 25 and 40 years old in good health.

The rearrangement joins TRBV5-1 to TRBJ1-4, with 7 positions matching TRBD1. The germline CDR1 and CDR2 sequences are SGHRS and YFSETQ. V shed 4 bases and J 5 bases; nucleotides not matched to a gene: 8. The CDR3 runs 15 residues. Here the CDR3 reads CASSQNRGWNEKLFF. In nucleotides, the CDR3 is TGCGCCAGCAGCCAGAACAGGGGATGGAATGAAAAACTGTTTTTT. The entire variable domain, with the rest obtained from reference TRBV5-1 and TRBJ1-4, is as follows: KAGVTQTPRYLIKTRGQQVTLSCSPISGHRSVSWYQQTPGQGLQFLFEYFSETQRNKGNFPGRFSGRQFSNSRSEMNVSTLELGDSALYLCASSQNRGWNEKLFFGSGTQLSVL.

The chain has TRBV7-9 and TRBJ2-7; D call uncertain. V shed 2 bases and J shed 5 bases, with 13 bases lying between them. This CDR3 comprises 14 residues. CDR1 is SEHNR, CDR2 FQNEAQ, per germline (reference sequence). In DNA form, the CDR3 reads TGTGCCAGCAGCTTAACAGCTCCCCAGAACGAGCAGTACTTC. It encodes CASSLTAPQNEQYF.

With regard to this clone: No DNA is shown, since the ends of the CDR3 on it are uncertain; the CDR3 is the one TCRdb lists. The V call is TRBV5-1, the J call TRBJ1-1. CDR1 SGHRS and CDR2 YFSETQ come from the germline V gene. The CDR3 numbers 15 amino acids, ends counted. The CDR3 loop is CASSHISGPGTEAFF.

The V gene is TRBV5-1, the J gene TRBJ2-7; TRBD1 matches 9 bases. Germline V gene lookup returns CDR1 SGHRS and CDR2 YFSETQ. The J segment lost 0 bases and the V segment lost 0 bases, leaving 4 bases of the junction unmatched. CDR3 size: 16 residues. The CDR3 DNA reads TGCGCCAGCAGCTTGGCCGAGACAGGGGGCTCCTACGAGCAGTACTTC. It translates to CASSLAETGGSYEQYF. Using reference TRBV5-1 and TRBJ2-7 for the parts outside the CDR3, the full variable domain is KAGVTQTPRYLIKTRGQQVTLSCSPISGHRSVSWYQQTPGQGLQFLFEYFSETQRNKGNFPGRFSGRQFSNSRSEMNVSTLELGDSALYLCASSLAETGGSYEQYFGPGTRLTVT.

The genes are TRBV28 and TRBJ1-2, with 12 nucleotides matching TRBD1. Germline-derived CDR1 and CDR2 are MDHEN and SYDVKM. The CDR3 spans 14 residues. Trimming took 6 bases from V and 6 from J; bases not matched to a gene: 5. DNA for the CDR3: TGTGCCAGCAGAACCAGGGACAGGGGGCATGGCTACACCTTC. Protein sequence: CASRTRDRGHGYTF.

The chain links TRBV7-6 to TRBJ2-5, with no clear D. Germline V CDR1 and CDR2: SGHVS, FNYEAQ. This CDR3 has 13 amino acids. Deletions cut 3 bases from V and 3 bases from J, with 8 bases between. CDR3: CASSFSWEETQYF. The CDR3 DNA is TGTGCCAGCAGCTTTAGTTGGGAAGAGACCCAGTACTTC. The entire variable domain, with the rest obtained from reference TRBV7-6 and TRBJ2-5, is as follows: GAGVSQSPRYKVTKRGQDVALRCDPISGHVSLYWYRQALGQGPEFLTYFNYEAQQDKSGLPNDRFSAERPEGSISTLTIQRTEQRDSAMYRCASSFSWEETQYFGPGTRLLVL.

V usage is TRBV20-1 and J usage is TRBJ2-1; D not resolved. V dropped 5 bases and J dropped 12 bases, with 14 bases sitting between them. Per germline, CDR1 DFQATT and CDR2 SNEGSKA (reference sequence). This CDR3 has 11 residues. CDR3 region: CSARPGGWQFF. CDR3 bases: TGCAGTGCTCGGCCTGGTGGCTGGCAGTTCTTC.

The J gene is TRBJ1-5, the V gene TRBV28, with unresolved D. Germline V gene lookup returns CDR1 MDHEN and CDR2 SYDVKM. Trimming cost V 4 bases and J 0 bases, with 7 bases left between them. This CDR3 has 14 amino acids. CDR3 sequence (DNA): TGTGCCAGCAGTTCTGGTTATAGCAATCAGCCCCAGCATTTT. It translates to CASSSGYSNQPQHF. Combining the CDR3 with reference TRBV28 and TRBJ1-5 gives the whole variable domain DVKVTQSSRYLVKRTGEKVFLECVQDMDHENMFWYRQDPGLGLRLIYFSYDVKMKEKGDIPEGYSVSREKKERFSLILESASTNQTSMYLCASSSGYSNQPQHFGDGTRLSIL.

The DNA of the CDR3 is TGTGCCAGCAGTTCTTATGGGTCCATCGAGCAGTACTTC. Its translation is CASSSYGSIEQYF. The chain joins TRBV27 to TRBJ2-5, with D hard to call. The end of the DNA aligns better with TRBJ2-7, so the J call may be wrong. CDR3 size: 13 residues. In germline, CDR1 is MNHEY, CDR2 SMNVEV (reference sequence).

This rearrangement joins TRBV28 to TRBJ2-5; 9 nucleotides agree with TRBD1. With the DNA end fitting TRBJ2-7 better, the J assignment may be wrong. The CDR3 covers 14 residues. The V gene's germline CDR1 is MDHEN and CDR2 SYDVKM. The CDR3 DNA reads TGTGCCAGCAGGACAGGGGGAATCTCCTACGAGCAGTACTTC. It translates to CASRTGGISYEQYF.

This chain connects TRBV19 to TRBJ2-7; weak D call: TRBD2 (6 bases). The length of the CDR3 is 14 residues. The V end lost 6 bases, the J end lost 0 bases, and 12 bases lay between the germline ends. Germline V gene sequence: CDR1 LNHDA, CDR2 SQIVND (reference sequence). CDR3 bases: TGTGCCAGTAGCGCTAGCGCGAGCTCCTACGAGCAGTACTTC. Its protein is CASSASASSYEQYF.

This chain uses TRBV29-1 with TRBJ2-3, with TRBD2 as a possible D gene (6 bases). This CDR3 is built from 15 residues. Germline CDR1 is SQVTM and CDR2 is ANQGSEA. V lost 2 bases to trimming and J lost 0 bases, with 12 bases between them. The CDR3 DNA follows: TGCAGCGTTGAACGTCTAGCGTACAGCACAGATACGCAGTATTTT. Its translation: CSVERLAYSTDTQYF.

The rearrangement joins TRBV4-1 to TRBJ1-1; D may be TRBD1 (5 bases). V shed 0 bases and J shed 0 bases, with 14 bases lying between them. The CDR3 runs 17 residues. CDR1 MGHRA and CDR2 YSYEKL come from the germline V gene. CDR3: CASSQETGRGVNTEAFF. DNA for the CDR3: TGCGCCAGCAGCCAAGAAACCGGGCGGGGCGTGAACACTGAAGCTTTCTTT.

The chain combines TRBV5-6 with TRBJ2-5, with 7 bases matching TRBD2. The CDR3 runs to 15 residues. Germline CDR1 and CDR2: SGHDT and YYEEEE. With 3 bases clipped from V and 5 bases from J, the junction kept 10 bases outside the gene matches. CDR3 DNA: TGTGCCAGCAGCTGGAGCGGGAAGGCGTGGGAGACCCAGTACTTC. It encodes CASSWSGKAWETQYF.

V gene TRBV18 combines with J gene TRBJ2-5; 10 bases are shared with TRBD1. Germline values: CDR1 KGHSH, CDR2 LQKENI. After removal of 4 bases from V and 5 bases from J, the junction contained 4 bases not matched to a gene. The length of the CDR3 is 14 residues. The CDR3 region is CASSLTGGDETQYF. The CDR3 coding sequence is TGTGCCAGCTCACTGACAGGGGGCGATGAGACCCAGTACTTC.

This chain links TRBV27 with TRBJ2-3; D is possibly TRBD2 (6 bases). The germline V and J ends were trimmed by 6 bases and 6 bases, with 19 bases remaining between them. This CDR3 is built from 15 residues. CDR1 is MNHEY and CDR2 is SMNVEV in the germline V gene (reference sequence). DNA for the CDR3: TGTGCCAGCAGCCCTATGGGGGGAGTTCCCGATACGCAGTATTTT. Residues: CASSPMGGVPDTQYF.

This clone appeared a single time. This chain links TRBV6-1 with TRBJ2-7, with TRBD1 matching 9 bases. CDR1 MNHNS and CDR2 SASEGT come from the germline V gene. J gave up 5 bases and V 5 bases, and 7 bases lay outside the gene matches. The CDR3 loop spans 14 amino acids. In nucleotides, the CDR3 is TGTGCCAGCAGTTCAGCGGGACAGGGCGACGAGCAGTACTTC. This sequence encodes CASSSAGQGDEQYF.

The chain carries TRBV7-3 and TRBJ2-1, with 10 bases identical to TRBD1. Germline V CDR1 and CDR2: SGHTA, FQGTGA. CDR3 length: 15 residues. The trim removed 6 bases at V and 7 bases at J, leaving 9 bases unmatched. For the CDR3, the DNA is TGTGCCAGCAGTAGGACAGGGGGAATGTGGAATGAGCAGTTCTTC. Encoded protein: CASSRTGGMWNEQFF.

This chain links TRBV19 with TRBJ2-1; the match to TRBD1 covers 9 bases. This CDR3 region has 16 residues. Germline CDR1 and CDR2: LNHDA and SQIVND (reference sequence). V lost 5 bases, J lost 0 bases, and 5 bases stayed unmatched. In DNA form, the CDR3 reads TGTGCCAGTAGTCACGGACAGGGGCACTCCTACAATGAGCAGTTCTTC. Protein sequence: CASSHGQGHSYNEQFF.

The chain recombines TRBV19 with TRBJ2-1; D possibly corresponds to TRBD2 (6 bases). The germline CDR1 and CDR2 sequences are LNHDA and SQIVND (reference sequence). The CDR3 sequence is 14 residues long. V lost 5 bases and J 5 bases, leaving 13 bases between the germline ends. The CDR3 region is CASSLRGSNNEQFF. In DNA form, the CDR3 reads TGTGCCAGTAGTCTGCGGGGATCCAACAATGAGCAGTTCTTC.

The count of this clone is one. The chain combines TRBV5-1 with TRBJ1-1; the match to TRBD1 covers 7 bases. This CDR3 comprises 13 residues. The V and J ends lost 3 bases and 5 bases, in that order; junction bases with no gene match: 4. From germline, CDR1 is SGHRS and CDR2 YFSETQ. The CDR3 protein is CASSSRTGTEAFF. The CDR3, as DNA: TGCGCCAGCAGCTCCCGGACAGGTACTGAAGCTTTCTTT.